The clone carrying this TCR beta chain occurred a few times. Its antigen is undetermined. Some clones are missing from TCRdb's copy, which holds only in-frame ones; the method was immunoSEQ multiplex PCR. The repertoire includes under 3,500 clones, around 28% of them detected once, and 10% to 15% sits in the top ten. V was cut by 2 bases and J by 7 bases, with 14 bases left in between. The CDR3 runs to 14 residues. CDR1 and CDR2 from the germline V gene are GTSNPN and SVGIG (reference sequence). The sample comes from a study of T cells in localized non-small cell lung cancer. Notes on the study in general: The study detected a median around 57 of the top 100 tumor clones in adjacent lung. Uninvolved neighboring lung showed the greatest T cell clonality, exceeding tumor. Higher blood T cell density tracked longer overall survival. Investigators sequenced only a single tumor region, leaving heterogeneity possible.

This chain uses TRBV30 with TRBJ2-2, with D perhaps being TRBD1 or TRBD2 (5 bases each). The TCR comes from a woman between 35 and 75 years old with stage I lung adenocarcinoma. Sample: lung tumor tissue, taken before any cancer treatment. CDR3 amino acids: CAWSSAVGDGELFF. CDR3 nucleotide sequence: TGTGCCTGGAGTTCGGCAGTGGGGGACGGGGAGCTGTTTTTT.